The source of this T cell receptor (beta chain) is a study of CD8+ T cells in alopecia areata. General study findings and limits: There was only one nonresponder, so it was unclear how baseline CD8+ expansion relates to response.

Investigators isolated RNA and reverse transcribed it into cDNA to act as the sequencing template. Data came from immunoSEQ multiplex PCR; TCRdb stores just in-frame clones and leaves some out. The data show 70,000 or so clones, around 29% seen once. This clone was observed once. As yet, its antigen is unknown. Unmatched junction bases numbered 8, after V lost 6 bases and J lost 5 bases. Per germline, CDR1 MNHNY and CDR2 SVGAGI (reference sequence). The CDR3 contains 15 residues. The treatment: oral pan-JAK inhibitor, 5-10 mg twice daily. This receptor was identified in a human donor with alopecia areata. The V and J genes are TRBV6-6 and TRBJ2-5; TRBD1 matches 11 bases. The specimen was CD8+ T cells sorted from blood, collected at week 4, from a patient treated with tofacitinib. CDR3 in amino acids: CASRRDRGFGETQYF. CDR3 coding DNA: TGTGCCAGCAGAAGGGACAGGGGGTTCGGGGAGACCCAGTACTTC.